The T cell receptor beta chain described here comes from a study of T-cell memory formation after mild COVID-19. Overall study: TCR clustering was largely donor specific.

Using constant-segment primers, 5'RACE produced TCR alpha and TCR beta cDNA libraries carrying sample barcodes and UMIs. TCRdb reanalysed the 5' RACE reads using MiXCR and keeps one entry per CDR3 protein. This sample has hundreds of thousands of distinct CDR3 sequences, with 25% to 30% found just once. The V gene end was trimmed by 6 bases and the J gene end by 3 bases; junction bases not matched to a gene: 11. From germline, CDR1 is MNHEY and CDR2 SVGEGT. The CDR3 runs 17 residues. With respect to this clonotype: What it binds is not known.

General study findings and limits: There was a balanced CD4/CD8 profile in clones contracting day 15 to 85, and later expanders leaned CD4+.

The receptor comes from an adult woman who had mild COVID-19 (a few samples of this study predate the infection). Cell type and time point are not known. This sequence joins TRBV6-2 or TRBV6-3 and TRBJ2-1; TRBD2 matches 10 bases. Material: PBMCs or a T cell subset sorted from them (not recorded which). DNA of the CDR3: TGTGCCAGCAGACCCTCCCCCGGGACTAGCGTCTACAATGAGCAGTTCTTC. Its translation: CASRPSPGTSVYNEQFF.